This T cell receptor (beta chain) was documented in a study of T cells after yellow fever vaccination. Study-wide points: Relatively few clonotypes were ones that appeared in both CD4 and CD8 compartments. There was a possibility that FACS-sorted repertoires contained abundant clonotypes contaminating from the bulk population. Most primary-vaccination clones recurred post-booster (approximately 95% CD4, roughly 90% CD8).

In regard to this clonotype: Its antigen remains unidentified.

As TCR cDNA was made by 5'RACE template switching, a universal primer site and UMIs were added. TCRdb passed the 5' RACE reads through MiXCR, listing each CDR3 protein once. The data contain more than 250,000 distinct CDR3 sequences, roughly 6.8% of them singletons. V gave up 9 bases and J gave up 1 base; unmatched junction bases: 20. The length of the CDR3 is 18 residues. This clonotype was sampled from a man between 18 and 35 years old who received the YFV17D yellow fever vaccine. The J gene is TRBJ2-3, the V gene TRBV5-3; 7 bases line up with TRBD2. Being an ORF, TRBV5-3 has a function that is uncertain. The sample consisted of PBMCs, taken roughly 45 days after the first yellow fever vaccination. CDR3 coding DNA: TGTGCCACTGGTGCCCAGACTAGCTCGAGCCGGGGCACAGATACGCAGTATTTT. Residues: CATGAQTSSSRGTDTQYF.